This TCR beta chain was found in a study of shared clonotypes between healthy human individuals. For the study at large: For every donor, three CD4 naive, three CD4 memory, two CD8 naive and one CD8 memory plates were used.

In the case of this clone: This could be a read error, since a much larger clone is one nucleotide away.

DNA at around 200 ng, around 30,000 T cell genomes, went into sorted-subset replicate PCRs. Profiling relied on immunoSEQ multiplex PCR, and the TCRdb table lists in-frame clones only, not all of them. This sample carries 950,000 to 1,300,000 clones, roughly 80% of them seen once, and the ten largest clones take less than 1.5%. The V end was cut by 5 bases, the J end by 0 bases, with 4 bases between. Germline CDR1 and CDR2: SGHTA and FQGNSA. The CDR3 covers 12 residues. V usage is TRBV7-2 and J usage is TRBJ2-5; no reliable D call. The origin of this receptor is a man younger than 30 in good health. Sequencing used memory CD4+ T cells sorted from blood. As for subset: CD45RA-negative fraction. CDR3 protein: CASSRDQETQYF. CDR3 nucleotides: TGTGCCAGCAGCCGGGACCAAGAGACCCAGTACTTC.